Listed here are 18 T cell receptor beta chains from one sample, sequenced in a study of blood T cell repertoires in COVID-19. Sequencing was performed with immunoSEQ multiplex PCR; in TCRdb, only in-frame clones are kept and a portion is missing. The data hold about 160,000 clones, with over 75% observed a single time. The sequenced sample consisted of peripheral blood. These receptors were collected from a man between 65 and 85 years old with acute or convalescent COVID-19.

This sequence joins TRBV11-2 and TRBJ2-5, with D tentatively TRBD1 (5 bases). V lost 6 bases and J lost 5, with 16 bases in between. In germline, CDR1 is SGHAT, CDR2 FQNNGV. The CDR3 has 14 amino acids. CDR3 sequence reads: CASRPQGSVETQYF. The CDR3 nucleotides read TGTGCCAGCAGGCCCCAGGGTTCGGTGGAGACCCAGTACTTC.

The chain is built from TRBV2 and TRBJ1-2, with a tentative D call TRBD1 (6 bases). V was cut by 6 bases and J by 2 bases, with 10 bases left in between. The CDR3 length is 13 residues. Germline CDR1 is SNHLY and CDR2 is FYNNEI. DNA for the CDR3: TGTGCCAGCAGCGCTGGACAGAACTATGGCTACACCTTC. Translation gives CASSAGQNYGYTF.

The V gene is TRBV11-3, the J gene TRBJ1-5; 7 bases are a match to TRBD1. Germline lookup yields CDR1 SGHNT and CDR2 YENEEA. The CDR3 contains 17 residues. After removal of 1 base from V and 5 bases from J, the junction contained 11 bases not matched to a gene. CDR3 nucleotide sequence: TGTGCCAGCAGCTTAGGGGGGGACAGTTCAGGCGATCAGCCCCAGCATTTT. Protein: CASSLGGDSSGDQPQHF.

The chain carries TRBV5-4 and TRBJ2-6; 11 nucleotides line up with TRBD2. Germline loops: CDR1 SGHNT, CDR2 YYREEE (reference sequence). CDR3 length equals 18 residues. The V segment lost 0 bases and the J segment 1 base; nucleotides outside the gene matches: 3. CDR3 residues: CASSLGTSGSSGANVLTF. DNA of the CDR3: TGTGCCAGCAGCTTGGGAACTAGCGGGAGTTCTGGGGCCAACGTCCTGACTTTC.

The chain uses TRBV6-2 or TRBV6-3 and TRBJ1-1; 7 bases map to TRBD1. The CDR3 is made up of 15 amino acids. Germline V gene sequence: CDR1 MNHEY, CDR2 SVGEGT. Unmatched junction bases numbered 6, after V lost 5 bases and J lost 0 bases. This chain's CDR3 is CASSDTGQMNTEAFF. The DNA of the CDR3 is TGTGCCAGCAGTGACACGGGACAGATGAACACTGAAGCTTTCTTT.

In this sample, this clone turned up a few times. This rearrangement joins TRBV27 to TRBJ2-7; D is possibly TRBD2 (6 bases). This CDR3 is built from 15 residues. V was clipped by 7 bases and J by 3 bases, with 19 bases between them. Germline lookup yields CDR1 MNHEY and CDR2 SMNVEV (reference sequence). The CDR3 spells CASKPRESAFYEQYF. In DNA, the CDR3 is TGTGCCAGCAAACCCCGGGAGTCAGCCTTCTACGAGCAGTACTTC.

This clone was observed a single time. The V call is TRBV6-1, the J call TRBJ1-6; D gene uncertain. V lost 1 base, J lost 4 bases, and 14 bases lay in between. The CDR3 has 17 residues. CDR1 and CDR2 from the germline V gene are MNHNS and SASEGT. The DNA for the CDR3 is TGTGCCAGCAGTGAAGGGTGGCGGGGTCGATATAATTCACCCCTCCACTTT. This sequence encodes CASSEGWRGRYNSPLHF.

The chain links TRBV3-1 (or the pseudogene TRBV3-2) to TRBJ2-1; 13 bases agree with TRBD2. Trimming at V came to 5 bases and at J to 7 bases, leaving 5 bases not matched to a gene. This CDR3 is 15 amino acids long. CDR1 is LGHDT, CDR2 YNNKEL, per germline (reference sequence). The CDR3 DNA reads TGTGCCAGCAGCGCCACTAGCGGGGGGGTAAATGAGCAGTTCTTC. Translation: CASSATSGGVNEQFF.

This chain uses TRBV27 with TRBJ2-7, with TRBD2 matching 7 bases. The V gene end was trimmed by 3 bases and the J gene end by 3 bases; junction bases not matched to a gene: 5. From germline, CDR1 is MNHEY and CDR2 SMNVEV (reference sequence). This CDR3 contains 14 residues. CDR3 sequence (DNA): TGTGCCAGCAGTTTGAGCGGGAAAAACTACGAGCAGTACTTC. It specifies CASSLSGKNYEQYF.

Comment on this clone: An end of the junction does not agree with germline; a read error may underlie this. V usage is TRBV7-7 and J usage is TRBJ2-1; the match to TRBD2 covers 9 bases. Germline CDR1 and CDR2: SSHAT and FNYEAQ (reference sequence). The CDR3 is made up of 15 amino acids. In DNA form, the CDR3 reads TGTGCTAGCAGCTTAGGGAGCGGGAGGAACAATGAGCAGTTCTTC. It translates to CASSLGSGRNNEQFF.

The CDR3 coding sequence is TGTGCCTGGAGGCCCCAGGGTATAGGGGGCACCGGGGAGCTGTTTTTT. Translating gives CAWRPQGIGGTGELFF. The chain is built from TRBV30 and TRBJ2-2, with D maybe TRBD1 (6 bases). CDR1 is GTSNPN, CDR2 SVGIG, per germline (reference sequence). The CDR3 is 16 residues long. V lost 3 bases, J lost 4 bases, and 18 bases lay in between.

This clone has a single count. The rearrangement joins TRBV4-2 to TRBJ2-1, with 10 bases identical to TRBD2. CDR3 length equals 15 residues. In germline, CDR1 is LGHNA, CDR2 YNFKEQ. The ends lost 6 bases at V and 4 bases at J; junction bases unmatched: 6. CDR3 nucleotides: TGTGCCAGCAGTCGAACTAGCGGGGAGTACAATGAGCAGTTCTTC. This gives the protein CASSRTSGEYNEQFF.

The J gene is TRBJ1-1, the V gene TRBV6-2 or TRBV6-3, with a tentative D call TRBD1 (6 bases). This CDR3 comprises 14 residues. Germline values: CDR1 MNHEY, CDR2 SVGEGT. The germline V and J ends were trimmed by 4 bases and 2 bases, with 11 bases remaining between them. CDR3 in amino acids: CASSSGQTNTEAFF. DNA for the CDR3: TGTGCCAGCAGTTCCGGACAGACAAACACTGAAGCTTTCTTT.

The chain employs TRBV3-1 (or the pseudogene TRBV3-2) and TRBJ2-5, with 12 positions matching TRBD2. This CDR3 region has 15 residues. V was pared by 1 base and J by 5 bases, with 2 bases of the junction left unmatched. Germline V gene lookup returns CDR1 LGHDT and CDR2 YNNKEL (reference sequence). The CDR3 is CASSQASGGAETQYF. CDR3 bases: TGTGCCAGCAGCCAAGCTAGCGGGGGGGCGGAGACCCAGTACTTC.

Comment on this clone: Other DNA sequences within the sample encode an identical CDR3. The chain carries TRBV6-2 or TRBV6-3 and TRBJ2-7; 7 bases match TRBD2. CDR1 is MNHEY and CDR2 is SVGEGT in the germline V gene. The CDR3 length is 13 residues. The J segment lost 3 bases and the V segment lost 4 bases, leaving 3 bases of the junction unmatched. The DNA for the CDR3 is TGTGCCAGCAGTTTCGGCGGGAGCTACGAGCAGTACTTC. This encodes CASSFGGSYEQYF.

The chain combines TRBV4-1 with TRBJ1-4, with TRBD1 matching 8 bases. The CDR3 length is 17 residues. CDR1 and CDR2 from the germline V gene are MGHRA and YSYEKL. V was pared by 0 bases and J by 2 bases, with 5 bases of the junction left unmatched. The CDR3 reads CASSQDAGGMTNEKLFF. CDR3 sequence (DNA): TGCGCCAGCAGCCAAGACGCAGGGGGCATGACTAATGAAAAACTGTTTTTT.

This clone occurred many times. The gene calls are TRBV15 and TRBJ2-3, with D tentatively TRBD1 (6 bases). Germline lookup yields CDR1 LNHNV and CDR2 YYDKDF (reference sequence). Between the trimmed V and J ends, which lost 0 bases and 3 bases, there was a span of 13 bases. This CDR3 contains 16 residues. The CDR3 protein is CATSRDEGGVTDTQYF. Written as DNA, the CDR3 is TGTGCCACCAGCAGAGATGAAGGGGGAGTGACAGATACGCAGTATTTT.

The V and J genes are TRBV6-6 and TRBJ2-7; possibly TRBD1 for D (6 bases). The V and J ends lost 2 bases and 4 bases respectively, with 6 bases between them. CDR1 is MNHNY, CDR2 SVGAGI, per germline (reference sequence). The CDR3 length is 12 residues. In nucleotides, the CDR3 is TGTGCCAGCAGTTACGGACAGTACGAGCAGTACTTC. Amino acids: CASSYGQYEQYF.